This TCR beta chain originates from a study of blood T cells in healthy people across ages. Overall study context: Template switching retrieved approximately one barcoded beta molecule for each two T cells.

Sample-barcoded 5' priming and a J-beta primer mix drove a second PCR of 7 to 11 cycles. TCRdb analysed the 5' RACE reads with MiXCR anew, one entry per CDR3 protein. This table has approximately 730,000 distinct CDR3 sequences, about 55% appearing once. With 6 bases clipped from V and 5 bases from J, the junction kept 5 bases outside the gene matches. This CDR3 has 14 amino acids. Germline lookup yields CDR1 DFQATT and CDR2 SNEGSKA (reference sequence). The clonotype was recovered from a man at least 80 years old in good health. The sequenced sample consisted of blood. J is TRBJ2-5 and V is TRBV20-1, with TRBD2 matching 14 bases. As DNA, the CDR3 is TGCAGTGCCAGACTAGCGGGAGGGGCGGAGACCCAGTACTTC. Translated, it gives CSARLAGGAETQYF.